This T cell receptor beta chain emerged from a study of tissue T cells after allogeneic stem cell transplantation. The germline V gene has CDR1 KGHPV and CDR2 FQNQEV (reference sequence). Deletions cut 2 bases from V and 0 bases from J, with 3 bases between. The CDR3 consists of 13 residues. On this clone itself: The genes and germline here are from mouse. The CDR3 end falls 1 residue outside the read, so it is completed with the germline J gene.

The assay was immunoSEQ multiplex PCR, and TCRdb's table has in-frame clones only and misses some. Of over 7,500 clones in the sample, about 44% were seen once. The time point was: mouse harvest day 7 after allogeneic transplant. Mouse grafts combined 10^7 T-cell-depleted bone marrow cells with 10^6 splenic CD5+ T cells. This mouse GVHD model was MHC-mismatched B6 to BALB/c, profiled day 7 or 14. The receptor's source is a female BALB/c mouse given C57BL/6 T cells with graft-versus-host disease after an allogeneic hematopoietic cell transplant. Sequenced sample: gut tissue. The gene calls are TRBV26 and TRBJ2-5; D not certain. CDR3 bases read: TGTGCCAGCAGTCTGCTTAACCAAGACACCCAGTAC. Protein: CASSLLNQDTQY. From start to end, the CDR3 is CASSLLNQDTQYF.